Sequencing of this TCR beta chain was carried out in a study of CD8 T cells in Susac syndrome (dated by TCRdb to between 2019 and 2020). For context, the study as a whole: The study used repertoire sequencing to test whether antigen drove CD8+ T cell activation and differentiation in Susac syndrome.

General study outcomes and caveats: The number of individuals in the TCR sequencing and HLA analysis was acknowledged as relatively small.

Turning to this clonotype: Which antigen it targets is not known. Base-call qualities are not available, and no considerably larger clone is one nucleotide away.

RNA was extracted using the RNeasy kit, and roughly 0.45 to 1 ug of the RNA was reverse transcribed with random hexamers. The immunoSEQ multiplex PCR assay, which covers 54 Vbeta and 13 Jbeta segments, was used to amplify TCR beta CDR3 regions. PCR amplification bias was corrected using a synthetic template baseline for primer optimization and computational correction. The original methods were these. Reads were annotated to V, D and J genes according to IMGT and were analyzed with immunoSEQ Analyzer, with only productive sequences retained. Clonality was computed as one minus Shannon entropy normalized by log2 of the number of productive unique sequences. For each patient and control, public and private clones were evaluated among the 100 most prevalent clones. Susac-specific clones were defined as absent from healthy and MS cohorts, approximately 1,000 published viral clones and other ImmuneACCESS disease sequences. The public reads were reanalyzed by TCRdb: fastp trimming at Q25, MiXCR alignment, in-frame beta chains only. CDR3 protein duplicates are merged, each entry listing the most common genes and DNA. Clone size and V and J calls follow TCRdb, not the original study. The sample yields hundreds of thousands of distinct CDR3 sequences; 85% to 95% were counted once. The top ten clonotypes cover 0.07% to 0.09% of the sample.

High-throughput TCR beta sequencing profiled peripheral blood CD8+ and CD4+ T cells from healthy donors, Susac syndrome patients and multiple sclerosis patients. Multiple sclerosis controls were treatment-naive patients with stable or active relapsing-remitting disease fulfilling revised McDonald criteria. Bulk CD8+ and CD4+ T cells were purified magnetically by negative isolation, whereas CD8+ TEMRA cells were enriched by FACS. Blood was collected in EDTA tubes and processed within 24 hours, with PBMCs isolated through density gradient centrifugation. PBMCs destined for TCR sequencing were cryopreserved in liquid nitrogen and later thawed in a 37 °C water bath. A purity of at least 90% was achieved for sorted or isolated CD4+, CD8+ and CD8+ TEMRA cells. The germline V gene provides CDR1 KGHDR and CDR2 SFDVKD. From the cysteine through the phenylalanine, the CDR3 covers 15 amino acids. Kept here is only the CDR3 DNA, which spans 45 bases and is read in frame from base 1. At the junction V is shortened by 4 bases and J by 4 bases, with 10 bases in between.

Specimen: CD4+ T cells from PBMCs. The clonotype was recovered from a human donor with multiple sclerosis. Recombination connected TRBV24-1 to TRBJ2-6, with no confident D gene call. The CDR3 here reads CATSDPAGGANVLTF. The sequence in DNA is TGTGCCACCAGTGACCCCGCTGGGGGGGCCAACGTCCTGACTTTC.